A selection of T cell receptor beta chains follows, all from one sample in a study of T cell changes during pregnancy in multiple sclerosis. Only in-frame clones appear in the TCRdb table, and some are missing; sequencing was by immunoSEQ multiplex PCR. This sample has over 50,000 clones; roughly 89% occur once, and the top ten carry about 5.7%. Sequences were obtained from peripheral blood from another person, used as feeder cells. All receptors come from a human donor whose cells served as feeder cells for cultures in a pregnancy study. Each CDR3 is given with its conserved first and last residue. D genes are given only for firm matches. Size tells how often a clone was seen (once, few, many) or the class of an expanded clone, and some rows leave it out.

j_call clone_size v_call d_call cdr3_nt cdr3_aa
TRBJ1-2 NA TRBV11-3 NA TGTGCCAGCAGCCAATCTTCTGGCAATGGCTACACCTTC CASSQSSGNGYTF
TRBJ1-4 NA TRBV15 TRBD1 TGTGCCACCAGCCAACTACCCGGGACAGATAATGAAAAACTGTTTTTT CATSQLPGTDNEKLFF
TRBJ1-2 NA TRBV9 TRBD1 TGTGCCAGCAGGACAGGGGGAGGCGATGGCTACACCTTC CASRTGGGDGYTF
TRBJ1-2 NA TRBV30 NA TGTGCCTGGAGCACTAACTATGGCTACACCTTC CAWSTNYGYTF
TRBJ1-5 NA TRBV30 NA TGTGCCTGGAGTGTACAGGATCTACAGCCCCAGCATTTT CAWSVQDLQPQHF
TRBJ2-4 NA TRBV6-5 TRBD1 TGTGCCAGCAGTTACGACAGGGTCGACAACATTCAGTACTTC CASSYDRVDNIQYF
TRBJ1-2 NA TRBV6-5 NA TGTGCCAGCAGTTACTCGAGAGCAGGGCGGGGCTACACCTTC CASSYSRAGRGYTF
TRBJ1-4 NA TRBV5-5 NA TGTGCCAGCAGCTTGGACTTTGGGGGTGGCAAACTGTTTTTT CASSLDFGGGKLFF
TRBJ2-7 NA TRBV5-1 TRBD1 TGCGCCAGCAGCTGGGGACAGGGTAGCTCCTACGAGCAGTACTTC CASSWGQGSSYEQYF
TRBJ2-3 NA TRBV6-5 TRBD2 TGTGCCAGCAGTTACGGGCTAGCGGTCACAGATACGCAGTATTTT CASSYGLAVTDTQYF
TRBJ2-7 NA TRBV5-6 NA TGTGCCAGCAGCAATTTCCGGGCCGCGGAGAGGTTTTTTTACGAGCAGTACTTC CASSNFRAAERFFYEQYF
TRBJ2-7 NA TRBV6-6 TRBD1 TGTGCCAGCAGACAGGACAGGGGGCTCTACGAGCAGTACTTC CASRQDRGLYEQYF
TRBJ2-1 once TRBV30 TRBD2 TGTGCCTGGAGTGTAGCGGGAGGGGTTGAGCAGTTCTTC CAWSVAGGVEQFF
TRBJ2-5 NA TRBV5-6 TRBD2 TGTGCCAGCAGCCGGGGGTCGGGGGGAGAGACCCAGTACTTC CASSRGSGGETQYF
TRBJ1-1 NA TRBV4-1 NA TGCGCCAGCAGCCAAGGGCTCCCCAGGTCGCGGATTGGAGCTTTCTTT CASSQGLPRSRIGAFF
TRBJ1-4 NA TRBV7-9 NA TGTGCCAGCAGCGGGCCATTTGCGACTAATGAAAAACTGTTTTTT CASSGPFATNEKLFF
TRBJ1-2 NA TRBV19 TRBD1 TGTGCCAGTAGGGACAGGGGGCTTTACTATGGCTACACCTTC CASRDRGLYYGYTF
TRBJ1-6 NA TRBV4-3 NA TGCGCCAGCAGCCAACGCGCCCCCAACAGGGATAGTAATTCACCCCTCCACTTT CASSQRAPNRDSNSPLHF
TRBJ1-2 NA TRBV29-1 NA TGCAGCGTTGAGGAGGGGGTATCAAACTATGGCTACACCTTC CSVEEGVSNYGYTF
TRBJ1-1 once TRBV7-2 NA TGTGCCAGCAGCTGGAATTACAAGAACACTGAAGCTTTCTTT CASSWNYKNTEAFF
TRBJ1-2 few TRBV10-1 NA TGCGCCAGCAGTGAGCAGACGGACTATGGCTACACCTTC CASSEQTDYGYTF
TRBJ2-7 NA TRBV6-6 NA TGTGCCAGCAGTTATCAGGCGGGCTACGAGCAGTACTTC CASSYQAGYEQYF
TRBJ1-3 NA TRBV5-1 NA TGCGCCAGCGCAACGGCCGGACAGCATGGAAACACCATATATTTT CASATAGQHGNTIYF
TRBJ2-5 NA TRBV5-1 TRBD1 TGCGCCAGCAGCTTGGCGACAGGGTCCCAAGAGACCCAGTACTTC CASSLATGSQETQYF
TRBJ2-1 NA TRBV19 TRBD2 TGTGCCAGTAGTAGGCAGCGGGAGTATAATGAGCAGTTCTTC CASSRQREYNEQFF
TRBJ2-7 NA TRBV6-6 NA TGTGCCAGCAGTTGGGCCTACGAGCAGTACTTC CASSWAYEQYF
TRBJ2-1 NA TRBV9 NA TGTGCCAGCAGCGTAGGAGTCGGGGGTAGTCTCAATGAGCAGTTCTTC CASSVGVGGSLNEQFF
TRBJ2-7 NA TRBV7-8 NA TGTGCCAGCAGCTTAGAACCTACCAGGAGCGAGCAGTACTTC CASSLEPTRSEQYF
TRBJ1-6 NA TRBV30 NA TGTGCCTGGAACCTAGGGGGGAGGAATTCACCCCTCCACTTT CAWNLGGRNSPLHF
TRBJ2-1 NA TRBV7-6 NA TGTGCCAGCAGCCAAGACTCAAGCTCCTACAATGAGCAGTTCTTC CASSQDSSSYNEQFF
TRBJ1-4 NA TRBV7-2 NA TGTGCCAGCAGCATCGACAGTGGGACTAATGAAAAACTGTTTTTT CASSIDSGTNEKLFF
TRBJ1-4 NA TRBV29-1 NA TGCAGCGCCACGCCGGATAATGAAAAACTGTTTTTT CSATPDNEKLFF
TRBJ2-5 NA TRBV11-2 TRBD2 TGTGCCAGCAGCTTTTACCACGGCGGGAGGGTTAAAGAGACCCAGTACTTC CASSFYHGGRVKETQYF
TRBJ2-5 NA TRBV7-9 NA TGTGCCAGCGGGAGGGGGGCGGAAGAGACCCAGTACTTC CASGRGAEETQYF
TRBJ2-3 NA TRBV9 TRBD1 TGTGCCAGCAGCGCCTCCGGGACAGACACAGATACGCAGTATTTT CASSASGTDTDTQYF
TRBJ2-2 NA TRBV4-1 NA TGCGCCAGCAGCCAAGATATTTACTACACCGGGGAGCTGTTTTTT CASSQDIYYTGELFF
TRBJ2-2 NA TRBV5-1 NA TGCGCCAGCAGCTTGGCCAAATCCGGGGAGCTGTTTTTT CASSLAKSGELFF
TRBJ1-1 NA TRBV7-9 NA TGTGCCAGCACCCCGACCGTAAACACTGAAGCTTTCTTT CASTPTVNTEAFF
TRBJ2-3 NA TRBV4-2 TRBD2 TGTGCCAGCAGCCAAGAATCCAGCGGGGGATTCACAGATACGCAGTATTTT CASSQESSGGFTDTQYF
TRBJ2-7 NA TRBV2 NA TGTGCCAGCAGTGTAGGCTGGAGCTCCTACGAGCAGTACTTC CASSVGWSSYEQYF